This T cell receptor beta chain appears in the sequencing data of a study of blood T cell repertoires in COVID-19. Background on the study: COVID-19 samples, acute and convalescent, were from the United States, Italy and Spain. The analysed material was cDNA or gDNA that came from T cells, B-cell-depleted T cells, or PBMCs.

As originally analysed: Reference gene primer amplification in the assay estimated nucleated cell counts. TCRdb's copy holds only in-frame clones and misses some; the assay was immunoSEQ multiplex PCR. Clone size and the V and J calls come from that table; the DNA yielded D and trimming. The sample lists around 230,000 clones, 87% occurring once. The sample taken for sequencing was peripheral blood. The receptor was derived from a man aged 55 to 70 who had recovered from COVID-19.

CDR3 in DNA: TGTGCCAGCCGAGACAGCCTCAATCAGCCCCAGCATTTT. The encoded protein is CASRDSLNQPQHF. The chain uses TRBV18 and TRBJ1-5, with D possibly being TRBD1 (5 bases). Germline V gene lookup returns CDR1 KGHSH and CDR2 LQKENI. Trimming left V 8 bases short and J 3 bases short, with 11 bases between. The CDR3 runs 13 residues.